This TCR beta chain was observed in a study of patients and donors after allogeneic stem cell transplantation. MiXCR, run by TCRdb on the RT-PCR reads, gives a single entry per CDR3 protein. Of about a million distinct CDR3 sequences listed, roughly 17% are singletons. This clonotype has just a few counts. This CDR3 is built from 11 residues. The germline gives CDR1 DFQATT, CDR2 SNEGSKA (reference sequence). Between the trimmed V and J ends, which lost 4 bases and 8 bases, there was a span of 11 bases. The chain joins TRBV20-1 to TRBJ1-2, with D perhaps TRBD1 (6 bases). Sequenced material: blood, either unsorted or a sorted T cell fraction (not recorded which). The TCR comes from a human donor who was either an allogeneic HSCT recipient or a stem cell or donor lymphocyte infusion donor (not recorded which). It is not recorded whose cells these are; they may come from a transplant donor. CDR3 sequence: CSATGGAGYTF. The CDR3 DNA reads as TGCAGTGCTACCGGGGGCGCCGGCTACACCTTC.